These 30 T cell receptor beta chains were sequenced from one sample in a study of response to subunit inactivated influenza vaccine. One entry per CDR3 protein results from TCRdb running MiXCR on the RT-PCR reads. The sample yields about 700,000 distinct CDR3 sequences, approximately 14% seen once. Specimen: PBMCs from blood, collected approximately 15 days before vaccination. The receptors stem from a man aged 50 to 59 who received an inactivated influenza vaccine.

V is TRBV12-3 or TRBV12-4 and J is TRBJ2-7; D unclear. V was cut by 6 bases and J by 0 bases, with 9 bases left in between. This CDR3 has 13 amino acids. The CDR3 protein is CASRGPVSYEQYF. CDR3 nucleotides: TGTGCCAGCAGGGGTCCAGTCTCCTACGAGCAGTACTTC.

This clonotype was picked up a small number of times. The chain joins TRBV28 to TRBJ1-6, with D possibly TRBD1 on 5 matching bases. The CDR3 contains 17 residues. Germline CDR1 is MDHEN and CDR2 is SYDVKM. V lost 2 bases, J lost 1 base, and 12 bases lay in between. CDR3 DNA sequence: TGTGCCAGCAGTTTACTGGGGGAGAGTTCCTATAATTCACCCCTCCACTTT. Residues: CASSLLGESSYNSPLHF.

The chain recombines TRBV28 with TRBJ2-7, with a weak D call TRBD1 (5 bases). Germline CDR1 reads MDHEN; CDR2 reads SYDVKM. V was shortened by 4 bases and J by 0 bases, with 10 bases between the two germline ends. The CDR3 runs to 14 residues. The CDR3 DNA follows: TGTGCCAGCAGTTCAGGGTACCGCTCCTACGAGCAGTACTTC. Amino acids: CASSSGYRSYEQYF.

In nucleotides, the CDR3 is TGTGCCAGCAGTTACCTCCGGGACAGGATGAACACCGGGGAGCTGTTTTTT. The encoded protein is CASSYLRDRMNTGELFF. J is TRBJ2-2 and V is TRBV6-2 or TRBV6-3; 8 nucleotides match TRBD1. CDR1 and CDR2 (germline): MNHEY, SVGEGT. V lost 2 bases to trimming and J lost 1 base; unmatched junction nucleotides: 6. There are 17 residues in the CDR3.

V usage is TRBV7-2 and J usage is TRBJ2-4; 8 nucleotides agree with TRBD1. The J segment lost 8 bases and the V segment lost 5 bases, leaving 11 bases of the junction unmatched. Germline lookup yields CDR1 SGHTA and CDR2 FQGNSA. This CDR3 spans 15 amino acids. CDR3 region: CASSPQGQGGDIQYF. The DNA for the CDR3 is TGTGCCAGCAGCCCCCAAGGACAGGGTGGGGACATTCAGTACTTC. Full variable domain (outside the CDR3, taken from reference TRBV7-2 and TRBJ2-4): GAGVSQSPSNKVTEKGKDVELRCDPISGHTALYWYRQSLGQGLEFLIYFQGNSAPDKSGLPSDRFSAERTGGSVSTLTIQRTQQEDSAVYLCASSPQGQGGDIQYFGAGTRLSVL.

This clonotype turned up a few times. The rearrangement links TRBV27 to TRBJ2-1; 7 bases map to TRBD1. After removal of 2 bases from V and 2 bases from J, the junction contained 9 bases not matched to a gene. Germline V gene data show CDR1 as MNHEY and CDR2 as SMNVEV (reference sequence). The CDR3 is 17 amino acids. CDR3 in amino acids: CASSLTPDRSTYNEQFF. CDR3 sequence (DNA): TGTGCCAGCAGTTTAACCCCGGACAGGTCTACCTACAATGAGCAGTTCTTC.

This clonotype occurred a few times. The V call is TRBV28, the J call TRBJ2-1, with D possibly matching TRBD2 (5 bases). Germline V gene sequence: CDR1 MDHEN, CDR2 SYDVKM. This CDR3 spans 14 amino acids. V was pared by 3 bases and J by 6 bases, with 12 bases between. CDR3 residues: CASSFPGGFNEQFF. The CDR3 coding sequence is TGTGCCAGCAGTTTCCCTGGCGGGTTCAATGAGCAGTTCTTC.

This clonotype appeared a few times. J is TRBJ1-5 and V is TRBV7-8, with D unresolved. There are 16 residues in the CDR3. The germline V gene encodes CDR1 SGHVS and CDR2 FQNEAQ. V was cut by 1 base and J by 0 bases, with 10 bases left in between. The CDR3, as DNA: TGTGCCAGCAGCTTAGGGGCCCAGTATAGCAATCAGCCCCAGCATTTT. Translation gives CASSLGAQYSNQPQHF.

This clonotype was seen a handful of times. V is TRBV7-9 and J is TRBJ2-7; D is undetermined. The ends were cut back, 5 bases at V and 4 bases at J, with 9 bases in the middle. The CDR3 sequence is 12 residues long. The germline gives CDR1 SEHNR, CDR2 FQNEAQ (reference sequence). CDR3 protein: CASSPDPYEQYF. CDR3 in DNA: TGTGCCAGCAGCCCGGACCCTTACGAGCAGTACTTC.

The V gene is TRBV5-1, the J gene TRBJ1-1; TRBD1 matches at 7 bases. CDR3 size: 15 residues. In germline, CDR1 is SGHRS, CDR2 YFSETQ. V lost 7 bases and J lost 0; bases outside the gene matches: 9. DNA of the CDR3: TGCGCCAGCGCAAATACAGGGGCCATGAACACTGAAGCTTTCTTT. Translating gives CASANTGAMNTEAFF. Based on the CDR3 plus reference TRBV5-1 and TRBJ1-1, the full variable domain is KAGVTQTPRYLIKTRGQQVTLSCSPISGHRSVSWYQQTPGQGLQFLFEYFSETQRNKGNFPGRFSGRQFSNSRSEMNVSTLELGDSALYLCASANTGAMNTEAFFGQGTRLTVV.

The V gene is TRBV19, the J gene TRBJ2-1; 11 bases line up with TRBD2. CDR1 is LNHDA and CDR2 is SQIVND in the germline V gene (reference sequence). This CDR3 region has 18 residues. With 5 bases clipped from V and 10 bases from J, the junction kept 19 bases outside the gene matches. CDR3 loop: CASSQGLGLAALGGEQFF. As DNA, the CDR3 is TGTGCCAGTAGTCAGGGGTTGGGACTAGCGGCCCTTGGGGGGGAGCAGTTCTTC.

The gene calls are TRBV28 and TRBJ2-3, with D possibly TRBD2 on 6 matching bases. The germline V gene has CDR1 MDHEN and CDR2 SYDVKM. V was pared by 4 bases and J by 4 bases, with 12 bases between. The CDR3 spans 14 residues. CDR3 loop: CASSSGGPADTQYF. The DNA for the CDR3 is TGTGCCAGCAGTTCAGGAGGGCCGGCAGATACGCAGTATTTT.

This clonotype was counted ten times or more. The chain couples TRBV29-1 to TRBJ2-3; D is unclear. Trimming took 0 bases from V and 1 from J, leaving 11 bases between them. Germline loops: CDR1 SQVTM, CDR2 ANQGSEA. This CDR3 comprises 15 residues. CDR3 sequence reads: CSVEEGKDGTDTQYF. CDR3 nucleotides: TGCAGCGTTGAAGAAGGAAAGGACGGCACAGATACGCAGTATTTT.

The chain carries TRBV12-3 or TRBV12-4 and TRBJ1-5, with TRBD1 matching over 7 bases. The V segment lost 8 bases and the J segment 2 bases; nucleotides outside the gene matches: 6. The CDR3 is 14 residues long. The CDR3 bases are TGTGCCAGCTGGGCAGGGGGACGCAATCAGCCCCAGCATTTT. It specifies CASWAGGRNQPQHF.

V gene TRBV20-1 combines with J gene TRBJ2-5, with TRBD2 matching 8 bases. CDR3 size: 16 residues. Germline V lookup: CDR1 DFQATT, CDR2 SNEGSKA (reference sequence). V gave up 3 bases and J gave up 5 bases; unmatched junction bases: 14. This chain's CDR3 is CSASRRRAGAVETQYF. CDR3 in DNA: TGCAGTGCTAGCAGAAGACGAGCGGGGGCGGTGGAGACCCAGTACTTC.

The V and J genes are TRBV9 and TRBJ2-3; 7 bases are a match to TRBD2. Losses at the gene ends were 2 bases for V and 2 bases for J; bases not matched to a gene: 8. Germline values: CDR1 SGDLS, CDR2 YYNGEE. This CDR3 is built from 16 residues. The CDR3 coding sequence is TGTGCCAGCAGCGTCGAGGGGCGGGAGAACACAGATACGCAGTATTTT. Encoded protein: CASSVEGRENTDTQYF.

This clonotype was found many times. The chain is built from TRBV5-1 and TRBJ2-3; perhaps TRBD1 as D (5 bases). The V gene's germline CDR1 is SGHRS and CDR2 YFSETQ. The ends were cut back, 4 bases at V and 0 bases at J, with 12 bases in the middle. The CDR3 runs to 15 residues. CDR3 loop: CASSDQQGSTDTQYF. Here the CDR3 DNA reads TGCGCCAGCAGCGATCAGCAGGGAAGCACAGATACGCAGTATTTT.

In its sample, this clonotype was seen once. The rearrangement uses TRBV19 and TRBJ2-1; D is possibly TRBD1 or TRBD2 (5 bases each). V dropped 7 bases and J dropped 2 bases, with 21 bases sitting between them. CDR3 size: 17 residues. Per germline, CDR1 LNHDA and CDR2 SQIVND (reference sequence). The CDR3 sequence is CASTGWTGNRPYNEQFF. The DNA for the CDR3 is TGTGCCAGTACCGGTTGGACCGGGAACAGGCCCTACAATGAGCAGTTCTTC.

This clonotype turned up a few times. The chain recombines TRBV20-1 with TRBJ2-1, with a weak D call TRBD2 (5 bases). Per germline, CDR1 DFQATT and CDR2 SNEGSKA (reference sequence). This CDR3 contains 13 residues. V was cut by 3 bases and J by 3 bases, with 9 bases left in between. As DNA, the CDR3 is TGCAGTGCTAGCTTTACTAGCTACAATGAGCAGTTCTTC. This gives the protein CSASFTSYNEQFF.

This clonotype has more than one count but fewer than ten. The V call is TRBV20-1, the J call TRBJ2-3, with 7 bases fitting TRBD2. V trimming: 3 bases; J trimming: 1 base; junction bases outside the gene matches: 7. The CDR3 consists of 15 residues. Germline loops: CDR1 DFQATT, CDR2 SNEGSKA (reference sequence). The CDR3 bases are TGCAGTGCTAGCGGACTAGAAGTCGGCACAGATACGCAGTATTTT. It encodes CSASGLEVGTDTQYF.

This clonotype came up a few times. This CDR3 reads CASSPETGGFYYEQYF. The CDR3 DNA follows: TGTGCCAGCAGCCCAGAGACAGGGGGCTTTTACTACGAGCAGTACTTC. The rearrangement uses TRBV7-9 and TRBJ2-7; 10 bases are shared with TRBD1. CDR1 is SEHNR, CDR2 FQNEAQ, per germline (reference sequence). The J segment lost 3 bases and the V segment lost 5 bases, leaving 10 bases of the junction unmatched. The CDR3 spans 16 residues.

This chain joins TRBV6-2 or TRBV6-3 and TRBJ2-7; 12 bases line up with TRBD2. The CDR3 runs 16 residues. The trim removed 2 bases at V and 2 bases at J, leaving 4 bases unmatched. Germline assignment: CDR1 MNHEY and CDR2 SVGEGT. The CDR3 here is CASSYRGLAGPYEQYF. The CDR3 DNA reads as TGTGCCAGCAGTTACCGCGGACTAGCGGGACCCTACGAGCAGTACTTC.

V and J are TRBV7-2 and TRBJ2-7; D not certain. The length of the CDR3 is 14 residues. Deletions cut 5 bases from V and 5 bases from J, with 16 bases between. The germline V gene encodes CDR1 SGHTA and CDR2 FQGNSA. CDR3 protein: CASSMGRSLHEQYF. The CDR3 DNA is TGTGCCAGCAGCATGGGTAGATCACTCCACGAGCAGTACTTC.

The V and J genes are TRBV7-2 and TRBJ2-5; maybe TRBD2 (5 bases). This CDR3 contains 14 residues. The V gene lost 5 bases and the J gene lost 7 bases, with 17 bases spanning the gap. Per the germline V gene, CDR1 is SGHTA and CDR2 is FQGNSA. The chain's CDR3 is CASSPRWSEGTQYF. CDR3 coding DNA: TGTGCCAGCAGCCCCCGGTGGAGCGAGGGGACCCAGTACTTC.

Turning to this clonotype: The junction does not match germline at one end; this may be a read error. The V and J genes are TRBV7-2 and TRBJ2-5; D may be TRBD2 (5 bases). Looked up from germline, CDR1 is SGHTA and CDR2 is FQGNSA. The length of the CDR3 is 14 residues. CDR3: CANSFRRRKETQYF. The CDR3 coding sequence is TGTGCCAACAGCTTTAGGAGGCGGAAGGAGACCCAGTACTTC.

V usage is TRBV27 and J usage is TRBJ2-1; 7 bases map to TRBD2. Germline-derived CDR1 and CDR2 are MNHEY and SMNVEV (reference sequence). Germline trimming cut 5 bases from V and 6 bases from J; bases unmatched to any gene: 13. The CDR3 spans 16 residues. This CDR3 is CASSPSLGGGFNEQFF. The CDR3 nucleotides are TGTGCCAGCAGTCCCTCCCTCGGGGGAGGGTTCAATGAGCAGTTCTTC.

This clonotype appeared a few times. The gene calls are TRBV3-1 and TRBJ2-5; D is unresolved. This CDR3 is built from 16 residues. Germline V gene data show CDR1 as LGHDT and CDR2 as YNNKEL (reference sequence). Trimming took 0 bases from V and 2 from J, leaving 13 bases between them. The CDR3 DNA follows: TGTGCCAGCAGCCAAGACTTTCGTCGGCAGCAAGAGACCCAGTACTTC. As protein: CASSQDFRRQQETQYF.

This clonotype occurred a few times. The chain employs TRBV5-1 and TRBJ1-1; D call uncertain. From germline, CDR1 is SGHRS and CDR2 YFSETQ. V was trimmed by 5 bases and J by 3 bases, leaving 5 bases between them. The CDR3 runs 11 residues. The CDR3 DNA follows: TGCGCCAGCAGGGAGTACACTGAAGCTTTCTTT. Translated: CASREYTEAFF.

The J gene is TRBJ2-5, the V gene TRBV9; D possibly corresponds to TRBD1 (6 bases). The CDR3 extends over 15 amino acids. Trimming stripped 3 bases from V and 2 bases from J, with 14 bases between. Germline loops: CDR1 SGDLS, CDR2 YYNGEE. This chain's CDR3 is CASSAYRADQETQYF. CDR3 DNA: TGTGCCAGCAGCGCCTACAGGGCTGATCAAGAGACCCAGTACTTC.

Ten or more counts support this clonotype. The chain uses TRBV6-5 and TRBJ2-1; 7 positions agree with TRBD1. The CDR3 sequence is 11 residues long. Trimming at V came to 6 bases and at J to 9 bases, leaving 2 bases not matched to a gene. The V gene's germline CDR1 is MNHEY and CDR2 SVGAGI. The CDR3 DNA follows: TGTGCCAGCAGAGGGGGCGGTGAGCAGTTCTTC. This translates into CASRGGGEQFF.